The following is a T cell receptor beta chain sequence with its context. The target antigen is unknown. This sample stems from a study of cytomegalovirus exposure and HLA in healthy donors. Broader study findings: The only immune exposure information that was available was CMV serostatus.

CDR3 length: 15 residues. With 5 bases clipped from V and 0 bases from J, the junction kept 7 bases outside the gene matches. CDR1 and CDR2 from the germline V gene are GTSNPN and SVGIG (reference sequence). PCR amplification relied on 60 Vbeta primers (plus 13 Jbeta primers). Authors' analysis steps: Unique TCR beta chains numbered 80 million to 95 million in a later analysis, with roughly 10 million shared. Measured with immunoSEQ multiplex PCR; TCRdb has only the in-frame clones, and not every one. The V and J calls and clone size come from that table; D and trimming were worked out from the DNA. The sample contains 100,000 or so clones, roughly 74% of which appear only once.

The sequence was collected from a woman between 40 and 55 years old in good health and CMV-seronegative. The chain couples TRBV30 to TRBJ2-3; 8 nucleotides agree with TRBD2. Material for sequencing was PBMCs. CDR3 in amino acids: CAWHPGGASTDTQYF. The CDR3 DNA reads TGTGCCTGGCACCCCGGGGGGGCTAGCACAGATACGCAGTATTTT.